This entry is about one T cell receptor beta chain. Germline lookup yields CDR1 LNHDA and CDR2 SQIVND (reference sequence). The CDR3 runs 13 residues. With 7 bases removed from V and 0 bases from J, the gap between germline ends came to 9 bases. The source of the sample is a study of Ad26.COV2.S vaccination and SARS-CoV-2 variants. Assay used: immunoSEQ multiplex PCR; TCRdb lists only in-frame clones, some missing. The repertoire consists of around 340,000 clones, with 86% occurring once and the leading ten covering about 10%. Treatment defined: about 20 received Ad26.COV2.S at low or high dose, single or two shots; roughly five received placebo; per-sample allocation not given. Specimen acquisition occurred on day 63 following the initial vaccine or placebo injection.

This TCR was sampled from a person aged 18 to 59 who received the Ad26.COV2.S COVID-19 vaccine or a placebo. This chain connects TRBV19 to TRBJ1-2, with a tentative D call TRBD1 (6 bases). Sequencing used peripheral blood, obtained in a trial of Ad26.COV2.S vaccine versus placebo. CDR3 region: CASNTGTNYGYTF. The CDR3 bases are TGTGCCAGTAACACAGGGACTAACTATGGCTACACCTTC. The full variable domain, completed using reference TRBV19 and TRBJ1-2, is DGGITQSPKYLFRKEGQNVTLSCEQNLNHDAMYWYRQDPGQGLRLIYYSQIVNDFQKGDIAEGYSVSREKKESFPLTVTSAQKNPTAFYLCASNTGTNYGYTFGSGTRLTVV.